This T cell receptor (beta chain) originates from a study of CD8 T cells in Susac syndrome. Sequencing targeted TCR beta in blood CD8+ and CD4+ T cells. Controls were healthy donors chosen to match patients in age and sex. TEMRA cells were FACS-enriched, with CD8+ and CD4+ T cells isolated negatively. This CDR3 contains 17 residues. In germline, CDR1 is KGHSH, CDR2 LQKENI. Trimming left V 1 base short and J 0 bases short, with 13 bases between. RNA in amounts of about 0.45 to 1 ug was reverse transcribed with random hexamers. The method of amplification for TCR beta CDR3 was immunoSEQ multiplex PCR, covering 54 Vbeta and 13 Jbeta. TCRdb independently ran MiXCR on the immunoSEQ multiplex PCR reads; one entry per CDR3 protein. The sample comprises around 150,000 distinct CDR3 sequences, 94% of which are singletons, and over 0.25% rests with the top ten.

The chain combines TRBV18 with TRBJ2-1, with D perhaps being TRBD1 or TRBD2 (5 bases each). The sequencing sample was made of CD8+ T cells from PBMCs. The receptor's source is a human donor in good health. The CDR3 DNA reads as TGTGCCAGCTCACCACTTGGGACCGCCAGCTCCTACAATGAGCAGTTCTTC. Translated: CASSPLGTASSYNEQFF. Based on the CDR3 plus reference TRBV18 and TRBJ2-1, the full variable domain is NAGVMQNPRHLVRRRGQEARLRCSPMKGHSHVYWYRQLPEEGLKFMVYLQKENIIDESGMPKERFSAEFPKEGPSILRIQQVVRGDSAAYFCASSPLGTASSYNEQFFGPGTRLTVL.